This T cell receptor (beta chain) was recovered during a study of blood T cell repertoires in COVID-19. Study details: Nucleic acid was either cDNA or gDNA, and it came from T cells, B-cell-depleted T cells, or PBMCs.

This CDR3 has 13 amino acids. V lost 4 bases and J 6 bases, leaving 10 bases between the germline ends. Germline loops: CDR1 MNHEY, CDR2 SVGAGI. In the authors' methods: Amplification of reference gene primers was used by the study to estimate nucleated cell counts. Data came from immunoSEQ multiplex PCR; TCRdb stores just in-frame clones and leaves some out. D and trimming come from the DNA, and the V and J calls and clone size come from that table. The table records over 100,000 clones, approximately 80% of them present only once. This TCR was recovered from a woman older than 75 with active or convalescent COVID-19. V is TRBV6-5 and J is TRBJ2-1, with D tentatively TRBD2 (5 bases). Specimen: peripheral blood. CDR3 bases: TGTGCCAGCAGTTTTCGTGCGGGCAATGAGCAGTTCTTC. This translates into CASSFRAGNEQFF.